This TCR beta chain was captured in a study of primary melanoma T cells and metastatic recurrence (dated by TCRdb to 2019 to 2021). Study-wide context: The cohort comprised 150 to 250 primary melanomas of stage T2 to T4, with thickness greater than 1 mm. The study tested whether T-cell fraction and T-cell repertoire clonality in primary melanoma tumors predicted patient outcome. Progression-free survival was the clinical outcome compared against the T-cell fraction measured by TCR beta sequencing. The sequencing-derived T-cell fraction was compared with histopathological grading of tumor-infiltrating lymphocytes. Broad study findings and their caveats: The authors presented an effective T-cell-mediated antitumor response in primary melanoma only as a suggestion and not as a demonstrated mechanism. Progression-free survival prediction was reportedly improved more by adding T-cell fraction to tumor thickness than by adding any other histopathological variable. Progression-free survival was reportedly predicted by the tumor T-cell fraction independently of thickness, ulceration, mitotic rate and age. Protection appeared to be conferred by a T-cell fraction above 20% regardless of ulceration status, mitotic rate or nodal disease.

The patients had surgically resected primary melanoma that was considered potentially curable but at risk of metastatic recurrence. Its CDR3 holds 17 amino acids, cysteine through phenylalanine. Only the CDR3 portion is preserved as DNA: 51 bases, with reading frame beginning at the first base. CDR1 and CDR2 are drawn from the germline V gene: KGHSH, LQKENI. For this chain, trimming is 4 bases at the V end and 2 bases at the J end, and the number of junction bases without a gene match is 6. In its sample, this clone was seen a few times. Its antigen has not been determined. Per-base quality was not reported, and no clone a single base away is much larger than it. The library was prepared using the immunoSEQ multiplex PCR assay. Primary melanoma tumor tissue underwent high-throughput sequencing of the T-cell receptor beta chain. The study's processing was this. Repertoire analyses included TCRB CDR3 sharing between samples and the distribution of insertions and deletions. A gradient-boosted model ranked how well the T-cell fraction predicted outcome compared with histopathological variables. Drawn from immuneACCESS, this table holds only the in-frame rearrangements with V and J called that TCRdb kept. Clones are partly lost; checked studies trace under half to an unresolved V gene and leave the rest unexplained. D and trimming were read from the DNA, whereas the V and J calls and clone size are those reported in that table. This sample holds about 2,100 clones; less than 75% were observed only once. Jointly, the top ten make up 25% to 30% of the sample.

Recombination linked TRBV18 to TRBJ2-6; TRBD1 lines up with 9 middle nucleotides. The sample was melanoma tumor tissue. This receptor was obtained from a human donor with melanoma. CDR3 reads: CASSRYTGGAGANVLTF. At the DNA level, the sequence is TGTGCCAGCTCACGGTACACAGGGGGCGCTGGGGCCAACGTCCTGACTTTC.